This T cell receptor (beta chain) was found in a study of blood T cells in healthy people across ages (dated by TCRdb to between 2014 and 2016). For context, the study as a whole: In model experiments, template switching captured about one uniquely barcoded TCR beta cDNA molecule for every two T cells. Using deep sequencing normalized with unique cDNA molecular identifiers, the study measured how TCR beta repertoire diversity changes with age. Four age groups were formed from the donors: young (average approximately 15 years), middle-aged (approximately 41), aged (62) and long-lived (about 80). The study analyzed two additional independent replicas of 1 million unique cDNA reads from the same blood draw for two donors, one aged 18 to 30 and one aged 80 or older. General findings and caveats noted by the study authors: Observed TCR beta diversity correlated strongly with the percentage of naive T cells measured by flow cytometry. Because profiling used bulk unsorted PBMCs, naive and antigen-experienced compartments could not be compared conclusively. Estimates of total diversity from one million sequenced T cells were regarded as lower bounds and underestimates. As age increased, observed TCR beta diversity per million T cells dropped in a roughly linear way, and a significant reduction was already evident by age 40. Compared with the aged group, the long-lived group had more naive CD4+ T cells, fewer expanded clones and increased TCR diversity, suggesting age selection. Because donor CMV infection status was unknown, age-related changes in expanded clonotypes were potentially confounded.

This clonotype was found a few times. Which antigen it targets is not known. Base qualities are not at hand, and no much larger clone is one base apart. The roughly 39 donors, aged 6 to 90 years, were systemically healthy Caucasian individuals from Russia. Around 10 milliliters of peripheral blood were collected from each donor into EDTA-treated Vacutainer tubes. Ficoll-Paque density-gradient centrifugation was used to isolate PBMCs, with at least 6.5 million obtained per sample. Total RNA was extracted from PBMCs with Trizol reagent, with at least 6 micrograms obtained per sample. Naive CD45RAhigh/CD27high T cell percentages were measured by flow cytometry on a PBMC aliquot from every donor. The library was prepared using 5' RACE. Sequenced on an Illumina HiSeq 2500. The second PCR ran for about 7 to 11 cycles and used a J-beta primer mix along with a sample-barcoded 5' primer. A template-switch 5' adaptor carrying 12 random nucleotides introduced a unique molecular identifier onto each TCR beta cDNA molecule. At least 3 million CDR3-containing paired-end reads were obtained from each sample. All of the RNA was converted into first-strand cDNA using the Mint cDNA synthesis kit, with a TRBC-specific oligonucleotide serving as the primer. Following uracil-DNA glycosylase treatment, all cDNA underwent a first 18-cycle PCR with the universal primers M1SS and BC2_uni_R. Per the source publication's procedure: For normalization, 1 million high-quality reads, each with a distinct molecular identifier, were randomly selected from each sample. Reads with shared molecular identifiers were discarded instead of being binned into consensus sequences. CDR3 identification, clonotype clustering and error correction used MiTCR with a Q25 quality threshold and the strictest error-elimination algorithm. A nonparametric unseen species model with Euler transformation was used to estimate lower-bound total TCR beta diversity. TCRdb reanalyzed the raw reads on its own, using fastp at Q25 for trimming and MiXCR for clone calling, and kept in-frame beta chains. CDR3 protein duplicates are merged, each entry listing the most common genes and DNA. The V and J calls were not made by the authors but by TCRdb's processing. Within this sample are nearly 800,000 distinct CDR3 sequences, with 25% of them counted one time only. More than 3% of the sample is in the top ten clones.

Taken from cysteine to phenylalanine, the CDR3 has 11 residues. Just the 33-base CDR3 DNA is kept, in frame starting at base 1. Trimming costs V 6 bases and J 11 bases, and their ends lie 11 bases apart. CDR1 and CDR2 were assigned from the germline V gene (reference sequence) as MNHEY and SMNVEV. The sample was also linked to a second study, of T cells of mothers and their children. According to the second study: Nine systemically healthy Caucasian individuals, comprising three mothers and their six children, were included as donors. cDNA synthesis consumed the entire amount of extracted RNA, loaded at about 1.6 ug RNA in each 15 ul reaction. In the second PCR, the M1S primer introduced both the sample barcodes and 2-4 random nucleotides. Each mother yielded over 8.5 million TCR beta CDR3 reads and each child some 3 million reads. In both related and unrelated pairs, thymic selection shapes the output of TCR recombination in a similar way, with inherited differences having only a minor effect. Related mother-child pairs always showed normalized repertoire overlap that was slightly higher than in unrelated mother-child pairs, though the difference was never significant. Persistent microchimeric T cell clones were not detected, at a sensitivity of approximately 100 clones per million clonotypes. In the study, deep NGS was used to compare the TCR beta repertoires of mothers and children, and features distinguishing related mother-child pairs from unrelated individuals were sought. Mothers averaged about 40 +/- 4 years of age and children averaged around 10 +/- 4 years. Libraries were sequenced on Illumina HiSeq 2000 with 100+100 nt paired-end reads after adapter ligation with NEBNext reagents. Mother and child libraries were prepared a month apart and sequenced in separate runs to prevent cross-contamination. Each donor had between about 500,000 and 2,300,000 distinct TCR beta clonotypes identified. Naive TCR beta clonotypes were estimated from low-frequency clonotypes matched to each donor's FACS-determined naive share, without sorting.

This TCR derives from a boy between 10 and 17 years old in good health. The sequence is built from TRBV27 and TRBJ2-1, with no confidently assigned D gene. The sample taken for sequencing was blood. CDR3 reads: CASSLGSKQFF. The DNA sequence is TGTGCCAGCAGCCTAGGCTCAAAGCAGTTCTTC.